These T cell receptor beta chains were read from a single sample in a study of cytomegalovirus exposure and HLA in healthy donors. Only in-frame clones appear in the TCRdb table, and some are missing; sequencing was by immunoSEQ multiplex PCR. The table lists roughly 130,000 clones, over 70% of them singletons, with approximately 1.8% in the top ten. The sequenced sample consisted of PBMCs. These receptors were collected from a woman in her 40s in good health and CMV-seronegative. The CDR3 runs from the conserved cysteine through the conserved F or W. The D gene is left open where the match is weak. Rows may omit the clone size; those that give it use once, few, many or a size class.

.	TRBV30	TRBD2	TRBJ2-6	CAWTTSGREPSGANVLTF	TGTGCCTGGACGACTAGCGGGAGGGAACCCTCTGGGGCCAACGTCCTGACTTTC
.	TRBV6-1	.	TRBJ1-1	CASSTRVPLNTEAFF	TGTGCCAGCAGTACCCGGGTCCCCTTGAACACTGAAGCTTTCTTT
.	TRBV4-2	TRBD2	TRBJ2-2	CASSLRAGGTNTGELFF	TGTGCCAGCAGCCTAAGAGCGGGGGGTACAAACACCGGGGAGCTGTTTTTT
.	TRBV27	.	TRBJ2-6	CASLSYSGANGLTF	TGTGCCAGCCTTTCCTATTCTGGGGCCAACGGCCTGACTTTC
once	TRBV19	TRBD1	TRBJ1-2	CASSTGTGRYGYTF	TGTGCCAGTAGTACGGGGACAGGGCGCTATGGCTACACCTTC
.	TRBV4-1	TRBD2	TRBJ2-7	CASSPGGEQYF	TGCGCCAGCAGCCCGGGGGGCGAGCAGTACTTC
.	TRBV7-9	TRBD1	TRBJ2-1	CATPGQGFYNEQFF	TGTGCCACCCCGGGACAGGGGTTCTACAATGAGCAGTTCTTC
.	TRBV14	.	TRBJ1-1	CASSQATEAFF	TGTGCCAGCAGCCAAGCTACTGAAGCTTTCTTT
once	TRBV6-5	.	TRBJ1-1	CASSDRSPNTEAFF	TGTGCCAGCAGTGACAGAAGTCCGAACACTGAAGCTTTCTTT
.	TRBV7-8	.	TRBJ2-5	CASSSMATQETQYF	TGTGCCAGCAGCTCCATGGCAACCCAAGAGACCCAGTACTTC
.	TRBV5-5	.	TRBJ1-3	CASSLLFQQGSGNTIYF	TGTGCCAGCAGCTTATTGTTTCAACAGGGCTCTGGAAACACCATATATTTT
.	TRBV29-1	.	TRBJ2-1	CSVDSGSSYNEQFF	TGCAGCGTTGATTCCGGGAGCTCCTACAATGAGCAGTTCTTC
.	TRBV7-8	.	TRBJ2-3	CASSPPREDTQYF	TGTGCCAGCAGCCCCCCCCGGGAGGATACGCAGTATTTT
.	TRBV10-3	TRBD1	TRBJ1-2	CALRGGQEKGYTF	TGTGCCTTAAGAGGGGGACAGGAGAAAGGCTACACCTTC
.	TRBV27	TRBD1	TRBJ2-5	CASSPLTGGGETQYF	TGTGCCAGCAGTCCGTTGACAGGGGGAGGAGAGACCCAGTACTTC
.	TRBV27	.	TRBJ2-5	CASSPNYPAQYF	TGTGCCAGCAGCCCCAATTATCCGGCCCAGTACTTC
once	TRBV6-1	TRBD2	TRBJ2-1	CASSVIRPSGYNEQFF	TGTGCCAGCAGTGTTATTCGGCCTAGCGGCTACAATGAGCAGTTCTTC
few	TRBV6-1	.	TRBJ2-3	CASSELGGGGGTDTQYF	TGTGCCAGCAGTGAATTGGGAGGGGGGGGCGGCACAGATACGCAGTATTTT
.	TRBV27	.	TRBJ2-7	CASRPNQGIAYEQYF	TGTGCCAGCAGACCAAACCAGGGAATTGCCTACGAGCAGTACTTC
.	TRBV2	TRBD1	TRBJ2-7	CASSKGQLVHYEQYF	TGTGCCAGCAGTAAGGGACAGCTAGTACACTACGAGCAGTACTTC
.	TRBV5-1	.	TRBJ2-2	CASSLVSSSGTGELFF	TGCGCCAGCAGCTTGGTCTCCTCGTCAGGCACCGGGGAGCTGTTTTTT
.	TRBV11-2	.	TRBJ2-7	CASSLGTGWYEQYF	TGTGCCAGCAGCTTAGGCACCGGGTGGTACGAGCAGTACTTC
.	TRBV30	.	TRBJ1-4	CAWVDTQAEKLFF	TGTGCCTGGGTGGACACCCAAGCTGAAAAACTGTTTTTT
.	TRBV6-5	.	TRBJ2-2	CASRRWDTSSGELFF	TGTGCCAGCAGACGATGGGATACTAGTAGCGGGGAGCTGTTTTTT
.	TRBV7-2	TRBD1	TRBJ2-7	CASSQTGVLSEQYF	TGTGCCAGCAGCCAGACAGGGGTCCTTAGCGAGCAGTACTTC
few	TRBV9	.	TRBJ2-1	CASSLSLHTNTGEQFF	TGTGCCAGCAGCCTTAGCCTCCACACAAATACTGGTGAGCAGTTCTTC
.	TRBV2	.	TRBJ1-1	CAGTAKLEAFF	TGTGCCGGAACAGCTAAGCTTGAAGCTTTCTTT
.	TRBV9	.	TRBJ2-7	CASSVGGDSPYEQYF	TGTGCCAGCAGCGTAGGGGGGGACAGCCCCTACGAGCAGTACTTC
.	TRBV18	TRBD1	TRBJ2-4	CASSPPQDRGNIQYF	TGTGCCAGCTCACCACCTCAGGACAGGGGTAACATTCAGTACTTC
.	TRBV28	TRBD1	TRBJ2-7	CASGGQALHF	TGTGCCAGCGGAGGACAGGCCCTACACTTC
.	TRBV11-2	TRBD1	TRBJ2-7	CASSLGGGQGFYEQYF	TGTGCCAGCAGCTTAGGTGGAGGACAGGGCTTTTACGAGCAGTACTTC
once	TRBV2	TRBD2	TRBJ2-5	CASSERWGISLAGQETQYF	TGTGCCAGCAGTGAAAGGTGGGGGATTTCGCTAGCGGGCCAAGAGACCCAGTACTTC
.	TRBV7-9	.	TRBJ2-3	CASSFYSTDTQYF	TGTGCCAGCAGCTTCTATAGCACAGATACGCAGTATTTT
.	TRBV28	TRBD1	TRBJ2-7	CASSLGDSTYEQYF	TGTGCCAGCAGTTTAGGGGACAGCACCTACGAGCAGTACTTC
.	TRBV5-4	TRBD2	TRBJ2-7	CASGLSGSGEQYF	TGTGCCAGCGGTCTGAGCGGGAGTGGCGAGCAGTACTTC
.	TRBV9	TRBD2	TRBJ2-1	CASSVGLEGGEQFF	TGTGCCAGCAGCGTAGGTTTGGAGGGAGGGGAGCAGTTCTTC
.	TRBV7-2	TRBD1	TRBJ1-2	CASSFTGDYGYTF	TGTGCCAGCAGCTTTACAGGGGACTATGGCTACACCTTC
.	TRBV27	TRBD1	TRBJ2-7	CASSLQGARYEQYF	TGTGCCAGCAGTTTGCAGGGGGCAAGGTACGAGCAGTACTTC
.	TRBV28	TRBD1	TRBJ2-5	CASSLPTGDFETQYF	TGTGCCAGCAGTCTACCGACAGGGGACTTTGAGACCCAGTACTTC
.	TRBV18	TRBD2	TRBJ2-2	CASSPPSGSTTGELFF	TGTGCCAGCTCACCACCTAGCGGGAGTACCACCGGGGAGCTGTTTTTT
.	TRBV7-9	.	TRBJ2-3	CASSLGGGTSTDTQYF	TGTGCCAGCAGCTTAGGAGGCGGTACTAGCACAGATACGCAGTATTTT
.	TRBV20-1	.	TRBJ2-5	CSAETGETQYF	TGCAGTGCCGAGACGGGAGAGACCCAGTACTTC
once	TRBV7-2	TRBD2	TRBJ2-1	CASSLEAGGQFF	TGTGCCAGCAGCTTAGAAGCGGGGGGGCAATTCTTC
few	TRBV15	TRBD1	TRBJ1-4	CATSSQGAGEEKLFF	TGTGCCACCAGCAGCCAGGGGGCCGGTGAGGAAAAACTGTTTTTT
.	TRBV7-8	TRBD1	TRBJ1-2	CASSPSGTGAANPYGYTF	TGTGCCAGCAGCCCGTCCGGGACAGGGGCCGCGAACCCCTATGGCTACACCTTC
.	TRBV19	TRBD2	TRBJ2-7	CATRGVAGGNYEQYF	TGTGCCACCAGGGGAGTAGCGGGGGGGAACTACGAGCAGTACTTC
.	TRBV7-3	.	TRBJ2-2	CASSLGLETGELFF	TGTGCCAGCAGCCTGGGACTTGAGACCGGGGAGCTGTTTTTT
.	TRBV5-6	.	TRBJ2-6	CASSLGSSGANVLTF	TGTGCCAGCAGCTTAGGGAGTTCTGGGGCCAACGTCCTGACTTTC
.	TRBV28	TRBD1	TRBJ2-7	CASSLRQGYEQYF	TGTGCCAGCAGTTTAAGACAGGGCTACGAGCAGTACTTC
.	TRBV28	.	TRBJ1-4	CASRTPRTTNEKLFF	TGTGCCAGCAGGACTCCCCGAACAACTAATGAAAAACTGTTTTTT
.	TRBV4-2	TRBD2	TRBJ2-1	CASSQGAGDTYNEQFF	TGTGCCAGCAGCCAAGGAGCGGGGGACACTTACAATGAGCAGTTCTTC
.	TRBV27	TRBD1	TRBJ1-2	CASSFWAGGRYGYTF	TGTGCCAGCAGTTTCTGGGCAGGGGGCCGCTATGGCTACACCTTC
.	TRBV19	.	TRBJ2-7	CASSTEPYEQYF	TGTGCCAGTAGCACGGAGCCCTACGAGCAGTACTTC